The source of this T cell receptor (beta chain) is a study of blood T cell repertoires in COVID-19. At the level of the study: Samples of COVID-19 (acute and convalescent) were obtained from the United States, Italy and Spain.

Produced via immunoSEQ multiplex PCR; TCRdb's table is partial and in-frame only. In the table there are some 90,000 clones, approximately 85% of which are singletons. Germline V gene sequence: CDR1 LGHNA, CDR2 YSLEER. This CDR3 comprises 16 residues. V lost 3 bases to trimming and J lost 5 bases; unmatched junction nucleotides: 13. This TCR was recovered from a human donor in a cohort sampled during active COVID-19. The sample consisted of peripheral blood. The chain joins TRBV4-3 to TRBJ2-7; TRBD1 matches 7 bases. CDR3 in amino acids: CASSQGITGTVHEQYF. As DNA, the CDR3 is TGCGCCAGCAGCCAGGGAATTACCGGGACAGTCCACGAGCAGTACTTC.